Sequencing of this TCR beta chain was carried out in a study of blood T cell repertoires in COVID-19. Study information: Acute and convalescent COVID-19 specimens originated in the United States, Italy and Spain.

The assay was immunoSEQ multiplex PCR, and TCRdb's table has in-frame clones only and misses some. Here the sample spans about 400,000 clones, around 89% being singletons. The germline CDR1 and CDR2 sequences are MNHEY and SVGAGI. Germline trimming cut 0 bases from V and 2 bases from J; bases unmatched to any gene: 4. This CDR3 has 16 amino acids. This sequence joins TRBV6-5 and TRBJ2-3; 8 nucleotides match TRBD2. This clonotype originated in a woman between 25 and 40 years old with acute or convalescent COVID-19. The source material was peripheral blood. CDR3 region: CASSYSPAGDTDTQYF. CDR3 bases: TGTGCCAGCAGTTACTCACCAGCGGGGGACACAGATACGCAGTATTTT.